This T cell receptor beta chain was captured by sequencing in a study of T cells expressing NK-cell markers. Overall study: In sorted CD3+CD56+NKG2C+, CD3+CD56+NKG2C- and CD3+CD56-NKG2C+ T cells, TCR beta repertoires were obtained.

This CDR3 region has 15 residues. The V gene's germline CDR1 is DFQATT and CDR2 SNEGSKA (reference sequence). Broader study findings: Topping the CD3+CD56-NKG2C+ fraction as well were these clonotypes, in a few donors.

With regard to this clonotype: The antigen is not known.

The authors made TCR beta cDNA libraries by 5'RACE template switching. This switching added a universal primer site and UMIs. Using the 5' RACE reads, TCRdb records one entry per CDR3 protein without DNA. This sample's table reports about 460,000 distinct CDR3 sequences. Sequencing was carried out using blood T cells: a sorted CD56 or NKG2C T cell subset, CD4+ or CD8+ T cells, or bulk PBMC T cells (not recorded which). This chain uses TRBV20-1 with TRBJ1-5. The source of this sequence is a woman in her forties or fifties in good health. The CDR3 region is CSARVQGEGIGAQHF.